Each of the 10 T cell receptor beta chains below was sequenced from the same sample in a study of early T cells in non-severe SARS-CoV-2 infection (dated by TCRdb to the early 2020s). Library construction relied on 5' RACE. The sequencer listed for this sample is NextSeq 500. The public reads were reprocessed in TCRdb via fastp at Q25 and MiXCR, keeping in-frame beta chains. Merged by CDR3 protein, the rows form single entries marked with the most common genes and DNA. Recorded for this sample are some 60,000 distinct CDR3 sequences; roughly a tenth of them occurred a single time. Less than 1.5% of the sample comes from the top ten. Sequencing was done on a sample of whole blood. These receptors were obtained from an adult who was a healthcare worker with PCR-confirmed SARS-CoV-2 infection or an uninfected control (not recorded which).

This clonotype was seen ten or more times. V usage is TRBV27 and J usage is TRBJ2-3, with D tentatively TRBD2 (6 bases). Germline CDR1 MNHEY, CDR2 SMNVEV (reference sequence). V was trimmed by 0 bases and J by 6 bases, leaving 10 bases between them. This CDR3 contains 14 residues. CDR3 loop: CASSLSSGGDTQYF. The CDR3 coding sequence is TGTGCCAGCAGTTTATCATCCGGGGGTGATACGCAGTATTTT.

This chain joins TRBV5-1 and TRBJ2-3; weak D call: TRBD2 (5 bases). This CDR3 region has 18 residues. CDR1 and CDR2 from the germline V gene are SGHRS and YFSETQ. V lost 0 bases and J lost 2, with 19 bases in between. The CDR3 DNA reads as TGCGCCAGCAGCTTGGGGTCGAACTTCGGCGGGCCCACAGATACGCAGTATTTT. Its protein is CASSLGSNFGGPTDTQYF.

The chain joins TRBV27 to TRBJ1-5; 7 nucleotides match TRBD1. Germline loops: CDR1 MNHEY, CDR2 SMNVEV (reference sequence). This CDR3 is 16 amino acids long. V lost 6 bases, J lost 9 bases, and 17 bases stayed unmatched. The CDR3 DNA reads TGTGCCAGCAGAAAATTTGGGACAGAGGGCGACGGGCCCCAGCATTTT. The encoded protein is CASRKFGTEGDGPQHF.

This clonotype was observed a few times. The chain joins TRBV5-1 to TRBJ1-4; D call uncertain. This CDR3 is 14 amino acids long. Trimming took off 2 bases at V and 5 bases at J, with 10 bases between the two ends. The germline V gene has CDR1 SGHRS and CDR2 YFSETQ. CDR3 DNA: TGCGCCAGCAGCTTCGGGGAGAAGAATGAAAAACTGTTTTTT. It specifies CASSFGEKNEKLFF.

The rearrangement links TRBV7-2 to TRBJ2-5; TRBD2 agrees at 8 bases. CDR1 and CDR2 from the germline V gene are SGHTA and FQGNSA. Trimming removed 3 bases from V and 3 bases from J; junction bases left unmatched: 3. The CDR3 consists of 14 residues. CDR3 residues: CASSFGGAKETQYF. The CDR3 nucleotides read TGTGCCAGCAGCTTCGGGGGGGCTAAAGAGACCCAGTACTTC.

This clonotype has more than one count but fewer than ten. This chain connects TRBV5-1 to TRBJ2-7; D is perhaps TRBD1 (6 bases). This CDR3 comprises 14 residues. CDR1 and CDR2 (germline): SGHRS, YFSETQ. Trimming took off 4 bases at V and 2 bases at J, with 13 bases between the two ends. CDR3: CASSEDRPTYEQYV. The CDR3 coding sequence is TGCGCCAGCAGCGAGGACAGACCCACCTACGAGCAGTACGTC.

This clonotype came up many times. This chain connects TRBV5-4 to TRBJ1-1, with D possibly matching TRBD1 (5 bases). Per germline, CDR1 SGHNT and CDR2 YYREEE (reference sequence). The CDR3 loop spans 14 amino acids. V was trimmed by 0 bases and J by 5 bases, leaving 11 bases between them. In DNA, the CDR3 is TGTGCCAGCAGCTTGGACAGGTTCTGGACTGAAGCTTTCTTT. Protein: CASSLDRFWTEAFF.

This clonotype was recorded many times. This sequence joins TRBV6-5 and TRBJ1-1, with a tentative D call TRBD1 (5 bases). The CDR3 is made up of 15 amino acids. In germline, CDR1 is MNHEY, CDR2 SVGAGI. V gave up 2 bases and J gave up 5 bases, with 15 bases separating them. The DNA for the CDR3 is TGTGCCAGCAGTTACGGCGGGGGAATACGTACTGAAGCTTTCTTT. Translation gives CASSYGGGIRTEAFF.

The chain joins TRBV7-2 to TRBJ1-5; no firm D call. The germline V gene encodes CDR1 SGHTA and CDR2 FQGNSA. Trimming took off 2 bases at V and 7 bases at J, with 6 bases between the two ends. CDR3 length: 12 amino acids. Here the CDR3 reads CASSLQWQPQHF. The CDR3 DNA follows: TGTGCCAGCAGCTTACAGTGGCAGCCCCAGCATTTT. Variable domain in full (rest from reference TRBV7-2 and TRBJ1-5): GAGVSQSPSNKVTEKGKDVELRCDPISGHTALYWYRQSLGQGLEFLIYFQGNSAPDKSGLPSDRFSAERTGGSVSTLTIQRTQQEDSAVYLCASSLQWQPQHFGDGTRLSIL.

The V gene is TRBV7-3, the J gene TRBJ2-7; a possible D gene is TRBD2 (6 bases). Per germline, CDR1 SGHTA and CDR2 FQGTGA. The CDR3 is 14 residues long. V lost 11 bases to trimming and J lost 6 bases, with 23 bases between them. The DNA for the CDR3 is TGTGCCTTCCCGGGGGTGGAGGGCGCGGCCGAGCAGTACGTC. Its protein product is CAFPGVEGAAEQYV.